These 23 T cell receptor beta chains originate from one sample sequenced in a study of blood T cell repertoires in COVID-19. Generated by immunoSEQ multiplex PCR, the TCRdb table keeps only in-frame clones and is missing some. Here the sample spans about 61,000 clones, about 89% being singletons. Input material: peripheral blood. The receptors were sampled from a man in his sixties with acute or convalescent COVID-19.

J is TRBJ1-2 and V is TRBV3-1 (or the pseudogene TRBV3-2), with D perhaps TRBD1 (5 bases). V was pared by 1 base and J by 6 bases, with 12 bases between. Germline V CDR1 and CDR2: LGHDT, YNNKEL (reference sequence). CDR3 length: 14 amino acids. CDR3 protein: CASSQAGTVNGYTF. The CDR3 nucleotides read TGTGCCAGCAGCCAAGCCGGGACTGTGAATGGCTACACCTTC.

The genes are TRBV2 and TRBJ2-1; 7 bases are a match to TRBD2. The CDR3 spans 14 residues. Trimming took 5 bases from V and 9 from J; bases not matched to a gene: 10. CDR1 and CDR2 (germline): SNHLY, FYNNEI. The CDR3 protein is CASSYFPSGGEQFF. The DNA for the CDR3 is TGTGCCAGCAGTTATTTCCCTAGCGGCGGTGAGCAGTTCTTC.

The rearrangement links TRBV13 to TRBJ1-1; TRBD1 aligns across 7 bases. In germline, CDR1 is PRHDT, CDR2 FYEKMQ (reference sequence). The length of the CDR3 is 14 residues. The junction had 6 bases not matched to a gene; V was cut back by 6 bases and J by 2 bases. The CDR3 loop is CASSQGQENTEAFF. The CDR3 nucleotides read TGTGCCAGCAGTCAAGGACAGGAAAACACTGAAGCTTTCTTT.

The rearrangement joins TRBV20-1 to TRBJ2-7; D ambiguous. The germline gives CDR1 DFQATT, CDR2 SNEGSKA (reference sequence). Trimming removed 3 bases from V and 0 bases from J, with 9 bases in between. The CDR3 is made up of 13 amino acids. The CDR3 protein is CSASGRFSYEQYF. The CDR3 nucleotides are TGCAGTGCTAGTGGGCGGTTCTCCTACGAGCAGTACTTC.

This clone has only one observation. The genes are TRBV7-2 and TRBJ2-5, with D perhaps matching TRBD1 (6 bases). The CDR3 has 13 residues. CDR1 SGHTA and CDR2 FQGNSA come from the germline V gene. V was pared by 7 bases and J by 4 bases, with 13 bases between. CDR3 loop: CASTQGRLETQYF. CDR3 coding DNA: TGTGCCAGCACTCAGGGGCGACTAGAGACCCAGTACTTC. The full variable domain, in which reference TRBV7-2 and TRBJ2-5 provide the parts outside the CDR3, is GAGVSQSPSNKVTEKGKDVELRCDPISGHTALYWYRQSLGQGLEFLIYFQGNSAPDKSGLPSDRFSAERTGGSVSTLTIQRTQQEDSAVYLCASTQGRLETQYFGPGTRLLVL.

The chain links TRBV7-8 to TRBJ1-6; D possibly corresponds to TRBD1 (5 bases). Germline V lookup: CDR1 SGHVS, CDR2 FQNEAQ. V gave up 1 base and J gave up 10 bases, with 11 bases separating them. The CDR3 is made up of 14 amino acids. CDR3 in amino acids: CASSLGTSYSPLHF. The CDR3 coding sequence is TGTGCCAGCAGCTTAGGGACATCTTACTCACCCCTCCACTTT.

CDR3 bases: TGTGCCAGCAGCTTACCGGGCCGAGGTCGGGGGGGAGGGGACTACGAGCAGTACTTC. Its translation is CASSLPGRGRGGGDYEQYF. The V call is TRBV7-2, the J call TRBJ2-7; 8 positions match TRBD2. V shed 2 bases and J 3 bases; nucleotides not matched to a gene: 18. Germline V gene lookup returns CDR1 SGHTA and CDR2 FQGNSA. The CDR3 sequence is 19 residues long. The full variable domain, in which reference TRBV7-2 and TRBJ2-7 provide the parts outside the CDR3, is GAGVSQSPSNKVTEKGKDVELRCDPISGHTALYWYRQSLGQGLEFLIYFQGNSAPDKSGLPSDRFSAERTGGSVSTLTIQRTQQEDSAVYLCASSLPGRGRGGGDYEQYFGPGTRLTVT.

The gene calls are TRBV18 and TRBJ2-2, with 7 bases lining up with TRBD1. Germline V gene data show CDR1 as KGHSH and CDR2 as LQKENI. The CDR3 has 14 amino acids. V lost 5 bases and J lost 6; bases outside the gene matches: 6. The CDR3: CASSGRQGAGELFF. The CDR3 nucleotides are TGTGCCAGCTCAGGGAGACAGGGAGCCGGGGAGCTGTTTTTT. The variable domain in full, completed from reference TRBV18 and TRBJ2-2, reads NAGVMQNPRHLVRRRGQEARLRCSPMKGHSHVYWYRQLPEEGLKFMVYLQKENIIDESGMPKERFSAEFPKEGPSILRIQQVVRGDSAAYFCASSGRQGAGELFFGEGSRLTVL.

This clone came up a few times. The rearrangement uses TRBV19 and TRBJ1-1; weak D call: TRBD1 (6 bases). This CDR3 has 14 residues. V was pared by 9 bases and J by 5 bases, with 19 bases between. Per the germline V gene, CDR1 is LNHDA and CDR2 is SQIVND (reference sequence). The CDR3 is CASDRRGSGTEAFF. CDR3 coding DNA: TGTGCCAGCGACAGGCGGGGGAGTGGGACTGAAGCTTTCTTT. Combining the CDR3 with reference TRBV19 and TRBJ1-1 gives the whole variable domain DGGITQSPKYLFRKEGQNVTLSCEQNLNHDAMYWYRQDPGQGLRLIYYSQIVNDFQKGDIAEGYSVSREKKESFPLTVTSAQKNPTAFYLCASDRRGSGTEAFFGQGTRLTVV.

The chain employs TRBV18 and TRBJ2-1; 14 bases align to TRBD2. The CDR3 extends over 17 amino acids. Trimming removed 6 bases from V and 3 bases from J; junction bases left unmatched: 7. The germline gives CDR1 KGHSH, CDR2 LQKENI. Here the CDR3 reads CASSPRTSGGFYNEQFF. The CDR3 region has the DNA TGTGCCAGCTCCCCCCGGACTAGCGGGGGGTTCTACAATGAGCAGTTCTTC.

The chain joins TRBV7-8 to TRBJ2-7, with a weak D call TRBD1 (6 bases). V dropped 0 bases and J dropped 1 base, with 13 bases sitting between them. CDR1 is SGHVS, CDR2 FQNEAQ, per germline. The CDR3 contains 16 residues. The CDR3 sequence: CASSLAPVGQSYEQYF. DNA for the CDR3: TGTGCCAGCAGCTTAGCCCCAGTCGGACAGTCCTACGAGCAGTACTTC.

The chain carries TRBV9 and TRBJ2-1, with 13 bases matching TRBD2. The CDR3 contains 17 residues. Germline V CDR1 and CDR2: SGDLS, YYNGEE. V gave up 2 bases and J gave up 6 bases; unmatched junction bases: 8. The CDR3 loop reads CASSVVSWTSGGNEQFF. CDR3 coding DNA: TGTGCCAGCAGCGTTGTTTCGTGGACTAGCGGGGGCAATGAGCAGTTCTTC.

The chain has TRBV28 and TRBJ1-1; no definite D call. The V end lost 4 bases, the J end lost 3 bases, and 12 bases lay between the germline ends. Germline CDR1 reads MDHEN; CDR2 reads SYDVKM. CDR3 length: 14 amino acids. The CDR3 nucleotides are TGTGCCAGCAGTTCCAGGATGAAGGACACTGAAGCTTTCTTT. Translating it yields CASSSRMKDTEAFF.

The rearrangement joins TRBV29-1 to TRBJ1-1; TRBD1 is a possible D gene (5 bases). The CDR3 sequence is 12 residues long. CDR1 and CDR2 from the germline V gene are SQVTM and ANQGSEA. V was cut by 4 bases and J by 4 bases, with 10 bases left in between. The CDR3 is CSVGPGGTEAFF. In nucleotides, the CDR3 is TGCAGCGTTGGCCCCGGGGGCACTGAAGCTTTCTTT.

This clone was counted only a few times. The chain is built from TRBV10-3 and TRBJ2-2; D gene uncertain. Trimming cost V 0 bases and J 6 bases, with 8 bases left between them. The CDR3 covers 14 residues. CDR1 is ENHRY, CDR2 SYGVKD, per germline. CDR3 in amino acids: CAISESLLAGELFF. The DNA for the CDR3 is TGTGCCATCAGTGAGTCACTCTTGGCCGGGGAGCTGTTTTTT.

The genes are TRBV30 and TRBJ1-2; D possibly corresponds to TRBD1 (5 bases). The CDR3 is made up of 12 amino acids. Germline CDR1 is GTSNPN and CDR2 is SVGIG (reference sequence). Deletions cut 5 bases from V and 3 bases from J, with 10 bases between. The CDR3, as DNA: TGTGCCTGGTTCAGGGCGTACTATGGCTACACCTTC. It encodes CAWFRAYYGYTF. Drawing the rest from reference TRBV30 and TRBJ1-2, the complete variable domain is SQTIHQWPATLVQPVGSPLSLECTVEGTSNPNLYWYRQAAGRGLQLLFYSVGIGQISSEVPQNLSASRPQDRQFILSSKKLLLSDSGFYLCAWFRAYYGYTFGSGTRLTVV.

V gene TRBV7-9 combines with J gene TRBJ2-1; 14 bases are a match to TRBD2. The CDR3 totals 17 residues. V was pared by 4 bases and J by 2 bases, with 4 bases of the junction left unmatched. Per germline, CDR1 SEHNR and CDR2 FQNEAQ (reference sequence). The CDR3 DNA follows: TGTGCCAGCAGCTCCGGGACTAGCGGGGGCCCCTACAATGAGCAGTTCTTC. Its protein is CASSSGTSGGPYNEQFF.

This sequence joins TRBV3-1 (or the pseudogene TRBV3-2) and TRBJ2-2; D gene uncertain. Germline CDR1 LGHDT, CDR2 YNNKEL (reference sequence). CDR3 length: 13 amino acids. Trimming stripped 0 bases from V and 7 bases from J, with 6 bases between. The CDR3 sequence is CASSQDQFGELFF. The CDR3 nucleotides are TGTGCCAGCAGCCAAGATCAATTCGGGGAGCTGTTTTTT.

The genes are TRBV7-9 and TRBJ1-2; TRBD1 agrees at 8 bases. Germline trimming cut 6 bases from V and 9 bases from J; bases unmatched to any gene: 24. Germline V gene sequence: CDR1 SEHNR, CDR2 FQNEAQ (reference sequence). The CDR3 length is 18 residues. CDR3 bases: TGTGCCAGCAGTCATTTATCGGACAGGGCGCGCGGTATTAGACGCTACACCTTC. This sequence encodes CASSHLSDRARGIRRYTF.

This clone has a single count. The chain couples TRBV6-5 to TRBJ1-5; D is undetermined. Trimming left V 5 bases short and J 1 base short, with 9 bases between. Germline CDR1 and CDR2: MNHEY and SVGAGI. The CDR3 totals 14 residues. This CDR3 reads CASSPAGSNQPQHF. The DNA for the CDR3 is TGTGCCAGCAGTCCCGCCGGGAGCAATCAGCCCCAGCATTTT.

This chain connects TRBV16 to TRBJ1-6, with D unclear. From germline, CDR1 is KGHSY and CDR2 FQNENV. Trimming took 0 bases from V and 9 from J, leaving 12 bases between them. This CDR3 region has 15 residues. The CDR3 DNA is TGTGCCAGCAGCCAATCCCTCGGTTGGAGTTCACCCCTCCACTTT. It encodes CASSQSLGWSSPLHF.

The rearrangement uses TRBV7-8 and TRBJ2-3; a weak D match, TRBD1 (7 bases). The germline V and J ends were trimmed by 4 bases and 6 bases, with 14 bases remaining between them. Germline CDR1 is SGHVS and CDR2 is FQNEAQ. This CDR3 is 14 amino acids long. CDR3 protein: CASSSQGGVDTQYF. The CDR3 DNA is TGTGCCAGCAGCTCCCAGGGGGGCGTGGATACGCAGTATTTT.

This chain uses TRBV6-5 with TRBJ2-1; maybe TRBD1 (5 bases). CDR1 MNHEY and CDR2 SVGAGI come from the germline V gene. The CDR3 extends over 14 amino acids. Trimming took off 8 bases at V and 3 bases at J, with 14 bases between the two ends. CDR3 protein: CASPGMGIYNEQFF. In DNA form, the CDR3 reads TGTGCCAGCCCAGGGATGGGCATCTACAATGAGCAGTTCTTC.